This T cell receptor (beta chain) was found in a study of T cell clonotyping in hematopoietic cell transplantation. Study-wide points: At the given depth, recipient repertoires were over 95% de novo clonotypes. After transplant, recipient diversity fell while pathologically expanded clonotypes grew through day 180.

Germline assignment: CDR1 MNHNS and CDR2 SASEGT. The V end lost 2 bases, the J end lost 2 bases, and 10 bases lay between the germline ends. The CDR3 runs to 15 residues. As regards this clone: Its antigen is unknown.

This table comes from immunoSEQ multiplex PCR, and its TCRdb copy is limited to in-frame clones, with some not included. The table has about 29,000 clones, approximately 90% seen once. Material: PBMCs, obtained 100 days after allogeneic stem cell transplant. This TCR derives from a female patient aged 50-59 years who had an allogeneic stem cell transplant from a related donor, so the T cells may come from the graft donor. Some clones in this sample may be carry-over from other donors' samples. The chain combines TRBV6-1 with TRBJ1-3; D is unresolved. CDR3 sequence: CASSELINPGNTIYF. The CDR3, as DNA: TGTGCCAGCAGTGAATTGATAAACCCTGGAAACACCATATATTTT.